This TCR beta chain was identified in a study of blood T cell repertoires in COVID-19 (TCRdb year 2020). Background on the whole study: Samples covering the acute and convalescent phases of COVID-19 were provided by collaborators in the United States, Italy and Spain. HLA class I and class II types, where available, came from metadata supplied by the sample provider rather than from assay-based typing. Deeply sampled blood TCRbeta repertoires from subjects exposed to, actively infected with, or recovered from COVID-19 were included in the dataset. Samples were obtained from the ongoing ImmuneRACE study (first 160 participants) and from 1,200 or so subjects provided by 6 global collaborators. Nearly every sample came with metadata listing a de-identified subject ID, COVID-19 status, age in years and sex. The prospective study material was composed of cDNA or gDNA derived from T cells, B-cell-depleted T cells, or PBMCs. The repertoires were made available in a free public database intended to serve as a resource for research on the immune response to SARS-CoV-2.

The collaborating institutions used their own protocols to collect whole blood in K2EDTA tubes. Collaborator samples were shipped for TCRbeta analysis as frozen whole blood, isolated PBMCs, or DNA extracted from either sample type. What the authors observed across the whole study: The quantity of clinical and demographic metadata differed by source and by participant and was supplied without curation.

The CDR3 contains 15 residues, cysteine and phenylalanine counted. Only the CDR3 DNA stays, 45 bases, in frame from base 1. The germline V gene specifies MNHEY as CDR1 and SVGAGI as CDR2. Ends trimmed: V by 5 bases, J by 1 base; bases unmatched to a gene: 6. The immunoSEQ Assay, a bias-controlled multiplex PCR, was used to amplify TCRbeta CDR3 regions from genomic DNA. For the original study's pipeline: The number of nucleated cells in each sample was estimated by amplification of reference gene primers within the assay. To quantify the absolute abundance of each unique TCRbeta CDR3 rearrangement, sequence reads were collapsed and filtered. For each sample, productive Simpson clonality was calculated as the square root of Simpson's diversity index over productive rearrangements. This immuneACCESS table, as held by TCRdb, lists in-frame sequences with V and J called but not all clones. Of the missing ones, under half trace to an unresolved V gene in checked studies; the others have no known cause. That table is the source of V, J and clone size, and D and trimming were worked out from the DNA. The sample table contains roughly 99,000 clones; only one count was recorded for more than 65% of them. The ten top clones hold over 8.5% of the sample.

A word on this clone: Its antigen has not been determined. Base quality data are lacking; no much larger clone is found one base away.

Here the chain combines TRBV6-5 and TRBJ2-3; TRBD1 agrees with 7 junctional bases. Sequencing input: peripheral blood. The sequence was collected from a woman older than 75 with acute or convalescent COVID-19. The CDR3: CASSTGELGTDTQYF. The nucleotide sequence reads TGTGCCAGCAGTACAGGGGAGTTGGGCACAGATACGCAGTATTTT.